These T cell receptor beta chains were read from a single sample in a study of blood T cell repertoires in COVID-19. The table came from immunoSEQ multiplex PCR; TCRdb's copy has only in-frame clones and leaves some out. Of about 400,000 clones in the sample, roughly 85% were seen once. Sequencing was done on a sample of PBMCs or T cells enriched from blood (not recorded which). The receptor set was obtained from a woman aged 18 to 35 with acute COVID-19. CDR3s include the opening cysteine and the closing phenylalanine or tryptophan. A D gene is named only where the DNA matches it firmly. Some rows mark clone size as missing; the rest say once, few, many or name a class of expanded clone.

clone_size d_call j_call v_call cdr3_nt cdr3_aa
NA NA TRBJ2-3 TRBV12-5 TGTGCTAGTGGTTTGGCGGGGGGCACAGATACGCAGTATTTT CASGLAGGTDTQYF
NA TRBD1 TRBJ1-6 TRBV6-2/TRBV6-3 TGTGCCAGCAGTTACGAGGGGGGGACAGGGGCCTCACCCCTCCACTTT CASSYEGGTGASPLHF
NA NA TRBJ2-7 TRBV10-2 TGCGCCAGCAGTGACCCCTTCGAGCAGTACTTC CASSDPFEQYF
NA NA TRBJ1-1 TRBV5-5 TGTGCCAGCAGCGGGGGAGGGAGGACTGAAGCTTTCTTT CASSGGGRTEAFF
NA NA TRBJ2-1 TRBV3-1/TRBV3-2 TGTGCCAGCAGCCCGGGGGACGAGAGGGCCTACAATGAGCAGTTCTTC CASSPGDERAYNEQFF
once TRBD2 TRBJ2-1 TRBV5-1 TGCGCCAGCAGCGGCGGACTAGCGGGGAGTGAGCAGTTCTTC CASSGGLAGSEQFF
NA TRBD1 TRBJ1-2 TRBV27 TGTGCCAGCGGAACCGTCAGGGGGCGGGTCGGTGGCTACACCTTC CASGTVRGRVGGYTF
NA NA TRBJ1-1 TRBV2 TGTGCCAGCACCTCAATCGGGGCTGAAGCTTTCTTT CASTSIGAEAFF
NA TRBD2 TRBJ2-3 TRBV9 TGTGCCAGCAGCGTAGACGCTAGCGGGAGGGCCCTAGGGACAGATACGCAGTATTTT CASSVDASGRALGTDTQYF
NA NA TRBJ1-2 TRBV5-4 TGTGCCAGCAGCTTGTTCGGCGGCAATCAGGGGTATGGCTACACCTTC CASSLFGGNQGYGYTF
NA TRBD1 TRBJ1-3 TRBV10-1 TGCGCCAGCAGTGATCCGGGACAGGGGGCTGGAAACACCATATATTTT CASSDPGQGAGNTIYF
few NA TRBJ1-2 TRBV15 TGTGCCACCAGCAGAGATCAGGGAGGCTACACCTTC CATSRDQGGYTF
NA TRBD1 TRBJ1-2 TRBV19 TGTGCCAGTCTCCGGGGGACAGGGTTAGACTATGGCTACACCTTC CASLRGTGLDYGYTF
NA NA TRBJ1-4 TRBV5-1 TGCGCCAGCAGCTCGGACTCAGCAACTAATGAAAAACTGTTTTTT CASSSDSATNEKLFF
NA NA TRBJ2-2 TRBV27 TGTGCCAGCAGTCAGCCGGCGACTAGTATCACCGGGGAGCTGTTTTTT CASSQPATSITGELFF
NA TRBD2 TRBJ2-5 TRBV9 TGTGCCAGCAGCGTAGAGGGGGGAGGGCTAGCGGGGCCATTCCAAGAGACCCAGTACTTC CASSVEGGGLAGPFQETQYF
NA TRBD2 TRBJ2-7 TRBV14 TGTGCCAGCAGCCAAGGAGGACTAGCGGGAGGGCAAACCTACGAGCAGTACTTC CASSQGGLAGGQTYEQYF
NA TRBD2 TRBJ2-5 TRBV9 TGTGCCAGCAGCGTAGCTGGCGGGGGAAGGGAGACCCAGTACTTC CASSVAGGGRETQYF
NA TRBD1 TRBJ1-5 TRBV7-9 TGTGCCAGCAGCTTAGATACAGGGGGTAGTCAGCCCCAGCATTTT CASSLDTGGSQPQHF
NA TRBD2 TRBJ2-1 TRBV19 TGTGCCAGTAGTTTTAAAGGACTAGCGGGGAGCTACAATGAGCAGTTCTTC CASSFKGLAGSYNEQFF
NA TRBD1 TRBJ1-1 TRBV12-5 TGTGCTAGTGTTGGGACAGGGGTAATAACTGAAGCTTTCTTT CASVGTGVITEAFF
NA NA TRBJ2-3 TRBV13 TGTGCCAGCAGCCAGACTAGGGGCACAGATACGCAGTATTTT CASSQTRGTDTQYF
few TRBD1 TRBJ1-2 TRBV19 TGTGCCAGTAGTATAGGCGGGGTCTCCGGGACAGGAGCCCATCTATTAGGCTACACCTTC CASSIGGVSGTGAHLLGYTF
NA NA TRBJ2-4 TRBV6-2/TRBV6-3 TGTGCCAGCAGTCCCCCACATTTAGCCAAAAACATTCAGTACTTC CASSPPHLAKNIQYF